Listed below are T cell receptor beta chains from one sample, sequenced in a study of blood T cell repertoires in COVID-19. The repertoire was sequenced with immunoSEQ multiplex PCR; TCRdb's copy has only in-frame clones and lacks some. The table lists 99,000 or so clones, around four fifths of them singletons. Material for sequencing was peripheral blood. The receptors here all came from a woman in her 70s with acute or convalescent COVID-19. The CDR3 runs from the conserved cysteine through the conserved F or W. D genes are given only for firm matches. The size field is filled for only some rows; it gives once, few, many or a size class.

v_call	clone_size	d_call	j_call	cdr3_aa	cdr3_nt
TRBV18	.	TRBD2	TRBJ2-1	CASSPPLAGSEQFF	TGTGCCAGCTCACCACCACTAGCGGGGAGTGAGCAGTTCTTC
TRBV7-2	.	TRBD1	TRBJ1-2	CASSLAAGGNYGYTF	TGTGCCAGCAGCTTAGCGGCAGGGGGGAACTATGGCTACACCTTC
TRBV7-8	few	TRBD1	TRBJ2-7	CASSFWTGQISYEQYF	TGTGCCAGCAGCTTTTGGACAGGCCAAATCTCCTACGAGCAGTACTTC
TRBV5-1	.	TRBD2	TRBJ2-5	CASSLGRGYQETQYF	TGCGCCAGCAGCTTGGGGCGGGGGTACCAAGAGACCCAGTACTTC
TRBV7-9	few	.	TRBJ1-1	CASSLARGAEAFF	TGTGCCAGCAGCTTAGCGCGGGGGGCTGAAGCTTTCTTT
TRBV6-5	once	.	TRBJ2-2	CASSYSLTGELFF	TGTGCCAGCAGTTACTCACTTACCGGGGAGCTGTTTTTT
TRBV6-1	few	.	TRBJ1-5	CASSEAGGSPNQPQHF	TGTGCCAGCAGTGAAGCGGGGGGTTCCCCCAATCAGCCCCAGCATTTT
TRBV12-3/TRBV12-4	.	TRBD1	TRBJ2-1	CASSLQGVNEQFF	TGTGCCAGCAGTTTACAGGGGGTAAATGAGCAGTTCTTC
TRBV27	.	TRBD1	TRBJ1-2	CASSLLDRDKDGYTF	TGTGCCAGCAGTTTATTGGACAGGGATAAGGATGGCTACACCTTC
TRBV24-1	.	.	TRBJ1-1	CATSDGFGTQAFF	TGTGCCACCAGTGATGGCTTCGGGACTCAAGCTTTCTTT
TRBV7-9	.	.	TRBJ2-6	CASSRSGSSGANVLTF	TGTGCCAGCAGTAGAAGTGGGAGCTCTGGGGCCAACGTCCTGACTTTC
TRBV6-2/TRBV6-3	.	TRBD1	TRBJ2-4	CASSWDRADIQYF	TGTGCCAGCAGTTGGGACAGGGCAGACATTCAGTACTTC
TRBV15	.	TRBD1	TRBJ2-1	CATSTAGTGINEQFF	TGTGCCACCAGCACAGCCGGGACAGGGATCAATGAGCAGTTCTTC
TRBV10-3	.	.	TRBJ1-1	CAISSHTTSNTEAFF	TGTGCCATCAGCTCTCACACCACATCCAACACTGAAGCTTTCTTT
TRBV5-4	many	.	TRBJ2-7	CASSLRGVGGASEQYF	TGTGCCAGCAGCCTACGGGGAGTAGGGGGGGCTAGCGAGCAGTACTTC
TRBV10-3	.	.	TRBJ1-3	CAISERIGSTYSGNTIYF	TGTGCCATCAGTGAGCGGATAGGTAGCACCTACTCTGGAAACACCATATATTTT
TRBV6-1	.	TRBD1	TRBJ1-2	CASSDRQGHGYTF	TGTGCCAGCAGTGACCGACAGGGGCATGGCTACACCTTC
TRBV24-1	.	.	TRBJ1-6	CATSDLGGQLNSPLHF	TGTGCCACCAGTGATTTGGGGGGACAACTCAATTCACCCCTCCACTTT
TRBV30	.	.	TRBJ2-7	CAWDPSGHEQYF	TGTGCCTGGGACCCGAGCGGCCACGAGCAGTACTTC
TRBV5-1	.	.	TRBJ1-1	CASSLTGFNTEAFF	TGCGCCAGCAGCTTGACAGGGTTCAACACTGAAGCTTTCTTT
TRBV15	once	TRBD1	TRBJ1-3	CATSRDRFTGNTIYF	TGTGCCACCAGCCGGGACAGGTTTACTGGAAACACCATATATTTT
TRBV12-3/TRBV12-4	.	.	TRBJ1-1	CASSLAQKLKAFF	TGTGCCAGCAGTTTAGCACAGAAACTCAAAGCTTTCTTT
TRBV5-5	.	.	TRBJ2-5	CASSSGLRRETQYF	TGTGCCAGCAGCTCGGGACTGCGGAGAGAGACCCAGTACTTC
TRBV4-3	.	.	TRBJ1-2	CASSQVRQASYGYTF	TGCGCCAGCAGCCAAGTCCGACAGGCGTCCTATGGCTACACCTTC
TRBV5-1	.	.	TRBJ1-2	CASSLAGGDYGYTF	TGCGCCAGCAGCTTGGCCGGAGGGGACTATGGCTACACCTTC
TRBV3-1/TRBV3-2	few	TRBD1	TRBJ1-5	CASSQGLGQGGRQPQHF	TGTGCCAGCAGCCAAGGGCTAGGACAGGGAGGTAGGCAGCCCCAGCATTTT
TRBV18	.	.	TRBJ2-1	CASSPPGLANEQFF	TGTGCCAGCTCCCCGCCAGGGTTGGCCAATGAGCAGTTCTTC
TRBV10-3	few	.	TRBJ2-1	CAIATGGGRDEQFF	TGTGCCATAGCTACGGGGGGCGGTCGGGATGAGCAGTTCTTC
TRBV6-5	few	.	TRBJ2-2	CASSRAYSVGELFF	TGTGCCAGCAGTCGCGCTTACTCGGTCGGGGAGCTGTTTTTT
TRBV7-9	.	TRBD2	TRBJ2-7	CASSSLLAGLSYEQYF	TGTGCCAGCAGCTCACTCTTAGCGGGGCTTTCCTACGAGCAGTACTTC
TRBV5-4	few	.	TRBJ2-2	CASSFRFGELFF	TGTGCCAGCAGCTTCAGATTCGGGGAGCTGTTTTTT
TRBV27	.	.	TRBJ2-5	CASSLMIGAAQETQYF	TGTGCCAGCAGTTTAATGATAGGGGCAGCCCAAGAGACCCAGTACTTC
TRBV6-5	.	.	TRBJ1-5	CASHGGYNQPQHF	TGTGCCAGCCACGGAGGTTACAATCAGCCCCAGCATTTT
TRBV4-2	.	.	TRBJ2-1	CASSQGGASYNEQFF	TGTGCCAGCAGCCAGGGGGGGGCCTCCTACAATGAGCAGTTCTTC
TRBV5-6	.	TRBD1	TRBJ2-3	CASSGTGTDTQYF	TGTGCCAGCAGCGGGACAGGCACAGATACGCAGTATTTT
TRBV19	.	.	TRBJ1-5	CASKNGIGGNQPQHF	TGTGCCAGTAAAAATGGCATCGGGGGCAATCAGCCCCAGCATTTT
TRBV12-3/TRBV12-4	.	.	TRBJ1-1	CASILQTEAFF	TGTGCCAGCATCTTACAGACTGAAGCTTTCTTT
TRBV10-2	few	.	TRBJ1-1	CASSEGLYTEAFF	TGCGCCAGCAGTGAGGGGCTGTACACTGAAGCTTTCTTT
TRBV10-3	once	TRBD1	TRBJ2-5	CAISALTGVETQYF	TGTGCCATCAGTGCCCTAACAGGGGTAGAGACCCAGTACTTC
TRBV4-1	.	.	TRBJ1-5	CASSQDEYLQGQPQHF	TGCGCCAGCAGCCAAGATGAATATCTGCAGGGTCAGCCCCAGCATTTT
TRBV19	.	.	TRBJ1-2	CASSITGVKGYTF	TGTGCCAGTAGTATTACGGGGGTTAAGGGCTACACCTTC
TRBV7-8	once	.	TRBJ1-3	CASSLVGSLSGNTIYF	TGTGCCAGCAGCTTAGTGGGCAGCCTCTCTGGAAACACCATATATTTT
TRBV30	.	.	TRBJ2-2	CAWEGGSGELFF	TGTGCCTGGGAAGGGGGTTCCGGGGAGCTGTTTTTT
TRBV5-1	few	.	TRBJ2-2	CASSYQTGDTGELFF	TGCGCCAGCAGCTACCAGACAGGCGACACCGGGGAGCTGTTTTTT
TRBV21-1	.	.	TRBJ2-1	CASSKEGTSGGAVPYNEQFF	TGTGCCAGCAGCAAAGAGGGGACTAGCGGGGGGGCTGTACCCTACAATGAGCAGTTCTTC
TRBV11-2	.	TRBD1	TRBJ2-7	CASSFQGVEQYF	TGTGCCAGCAGCTTCCAGGGGGTTGAGCAGTACTTC
TRBV7-6	.	TRBD1	TRBJ1-6	CASSLDRGIYNSPLHF	TGTGCCAGCAGCCTGGACAGGGGGATCTATAATTCACCCCTCCACTTT
TRBV28	.	TRBD1	TRBJ1-5	CASSLLETGRGQPQHF	TGTGCCAGCAGTTTGTTGGAGACAGGGAGAGGTCAGCCCCAGCATTTT
TRBV30	.	TRBD1	TRBJ1-2	CAWSSPGQSNYGYTF	TGTGCCTGGAGTTCCCCGGGACAGTCTAACTATGGCTACACCTTC
TRBV6-5	.	.	TRBJ1-1	CASSYSAANPNTEAFF	TGTGCCAGCAGTTACTCCGCCGCTAATCCGAACACTGAAGCTTTCTTT
TRBV3-1/TRBV3-2	.	.	TRBJ1-4	CASSNRQPNEKLFF	TGTGCCAGCAGCAATCGACAGCCGAATGAAAAACTGTTTTTT
TRBV7-2	.	TRBD1	TRBJ1-1	CASSLYPGQANTEAFF	TGTGCCAGCAGCCTCTACCCGGGACAGGCGAACACTGAAGCTTTCTTT
TRBV4-1	.	.	TRBJ2-3	CASSQEYRSRSTDTQYF	TGCGCCAGCAGCCAAGAGTACCGGTCTCGGAGTACAGATACGCAGTATTTT
TRBV4-3	.	TRBD1	TRBJ2-6	CASSQRTGPHSSGANVLTF	TGCGCCAGCAGCCAGAGGACAGGGCCGCATTCCTCTGGGGCCAACGTCCTGACTTTC
TRBV10-3	.	TRBD1	TRBJ1-2	CAISAGGAGNHGYTF	TGTGCCATCAGCGCAGGGGGCGCCGGGAACCATGGCTACACCTTC
TRBV25-1	.	.	TRBJ2-1	CASSDPGRDEQFF	TGTGCCAGCAGTGACCCAGGCAGGGATGAGCAGTTCTTC
TRBV6-5	.	.	TRBJ1-2	CATGTQPGYTF	TGTGCCACTGGGACTCAGCCTGGCTACACCTTC
TRBV11-3	.	TRBD1	TRBJ2-7	CASSSGQGSYEQYF	TGTGCCAGCAGCTCGGGACAGGGCTCCTACGAGCAGTACTTC
TRBV12-3/TRBV12-4	.	.	TRBJ1-1	CASTHSSTEAFF	TGTGCCAGCACCCACAGCAGCACTGAAGCTTTCTTT
TRBV30	.	TRBD1	TRBJ1-5	CAWSVRFGQGNQPQHF	TGTGCCTGGAGTGTGCGATTCGGACAGGGAAATCAGCCCCAGCATTTT